The 24 T cell receptor beta chains presented below share a single source sample, sequenced in a study of shared T cell receptors in the human thymus. Sequencing used immunoSEQ multiplex PCR; TCRdb keeps in-frame clones, though not all of them. The repertoire consists of some 700,000 clones, with 88% occurring once and the leading ten covering around 0.0099%. In addition, the sample was reused for a study of human thymus T cells.

Input material: thymocytes. Source of these receptors: a boy less than two years old with a congenital heart defect.

V gene TRBV27 combines with J gene TRBJ2-7, with D perhaps matching TRBD2 (5 bases). The V end lost 6 bases, the J end lost 7 bases, and 19 bases lay between the germline ends. The CDR3 is made up of 14 amino acids. In germline, CDR1 is MNHEY, CDR2 SMNVEV (reference sequence). CDR3 protein: CASSQRAAFWEQYF. The DNA for the CDR3 is TGTGCCAGCAGCCAGAGGGCGGCCTTCTGGGAGCAGTACTTC.

This chain uses TRBV7-3 with TRBJ2-2; D unclear. Trimming removed 5 bases at V and 5 bases at J, with 21 bases between. CDR3 length: 17 residues. Germline V gene sequence: CDR1 SGHTA, CDR2 FQGTGA. CDR3 bases: TGTGCCAGCAGCGCGGCCTCGCCGACTCCTCCTACCGGGGAGCTGTTTTTT. Its translation is CASSAASPTPPTGELFF.

The rearrangement joins TRBV19 to TRBJ2-7; TRBD2 might be the D (6 bases). Germline-derived CDR1 and CDR2 are LNHDA and SQIVND (reference sequence). The V end was cut by 1 base, the J end by 4 bases, with 11 bases between. The CDR3 contains 14 residues. CDR3 bases: TGTGCCAGTAGTATAGGCGGGACGGTTTACGAGCAGTACTTC. Its translation: CASSIGGTVYEQYF.

The chain combines TRBV7-6 with TRBJ1-1; D remains unclear. The V gene's germline CDR1 is SGHVS and CDR2 FNYEAQ. The CDR3 is made up of 13 amino acids. V lost 4 bases to trimming and J lost 2 bases, with 8 bases between them. CDR3 sequence reads: CASSSEGNTEAFF. CDR3 nucleotides: TGTGCCAGCAGCTCCGAGGGAAACACTGAAGCTTTCTTT.

This rearrangement joins TRBV14 to TRBJ2-1; 9 bases match TRBD2. Germline V gives CDR1 SGHDN, CDR2 FVKESK. This CDR3 comprises 17 residues. The V gene end was trimmed by 1 base and the J gene end by 6 bases; junction bases not matched to a gene: 10. The CDR3 spells CASSQGITSGSGNEQFF. The CDR3, as DNA: TGTGCCAGCAGCCAAGGGATTACTAGCGGGTCAGGCAATGAGCAGTTCTTC.

The chain combines TRBV28 with TRBJ2-3; 9 bases match TRBD2. Germline lookup yields CDR1 MDHEN and CDR2 SYDVKM. V dropped 5 bases and J dropped 4; count of bases not matched to a gene: 13. The CDR3 runs to 17 residues. DNA of the CDR3: TGTGCCAGCAGTAACCGAGGGAGCGGGAGGTTACCAGATACGCAGTATTTT. Translated, it gives CASSNRGSGRLPDTQYF.

CDR3 loop: CASSYSGLAENEQFF. The DNA for the CDR3 is TGTGCCAGCAGTTACTCGGGGCTAGCGGAGAATGAGCAGTTCTTC. The chain carries TRBV6-5 and TRBJ2-1; 7 bases map to TRBD2. V shed 0 bases and J 7 bases; nucleotides not matched to a gene: 6. This CDR3 region has 15 residues. Germline CDR1 MNHEY, CDR2 SVGAGI.

The gene calls are TRBV4-2 and TRBJ2-7; 7 nucleotides line up with TRBD1. This CDR3 region has 16 residues. The V gene end was trimmed by 0 bases and the J gene end by 0 bases; junction bases not matched to a gene: 5. Looked up from germline, CDR1 is LGHNA and CDR2 is YNFKEQ. CDR3 in amino acids: CASSQERGRVSYEQYF. CDR3 coding DNA: TGTGCCAGCAGCCAAGAGAGGGGGCGGGTCTCCTACGAGCAGTACTTC.

This chain connects TRBV7-6 to TRBJ2-1, with 8 bases lining up with TRBD2. The CDR3 length is 12 residues. After removal of 6 bases from V and 8 bases from J, the junction contained 3 bases not matched to a gene. Germline V gene data show CDR1 as SGHVS and CDR2 as FNYEAQ. The CDR3 sequence is CASRSGSDEQFF. CDR3 nucleotide sequence: TGTGCCAGCAGAAGCGGGAGTGATGAGCAGTTCTTC.

J is TRBJ1-5 and V is TRBV12-5; 10 bases match TRBD1. Germline-derived CDR1 and CDR2 are LGHNT and FRNRAP. V shed 9 bases and J 7 bases; nucleotides not matched to a gene: 3. This CDR3 spans 12 amino acids. CDR3 sequence reads: CASGTGDQPQHF. CDR3 in DNA: TGTGCTAGCGGGACAGGGGACCAGCCCCAGCATTTT.

This clone was seen more than once but under ten times. J is TRBJ2-2 and V is TRBV7-9; 7 bases line up with TRBD2. J gave up 2 bases and V 2 bases, and 2 bases lay outside the gene matches. CDR1 and CDR2 (germline): SEHNR, FQNEAQ (reference sequence). The CDR3 contains 15 residues. CDR3 coding DNA: TGTGCCAGCAGCTTACGGGAGGCAAACACCGGGGAGCTGTTTTTT. Protein product: CASSLREANTGELFF.

The genes are TRBV7-3 and TRBJ2-2; 10 nucleotides agree with TRBD2. Germline V gene sequence: CDR1 SGHTA, CDR2 FQGTGA. The CDR3 loop spans 18 amino acids. V lost 2 bases to trimming and J lost 2 bases; unmatched junction nucleotides: 8. In DNA, the CDR3 is TGTGCCAGCAGCTTACTCGCTAGCGGGAGTTTAAACACCGGGGAGCTGTTTTTT. Translated, it gives CASSLLASGSLNTGELFF. Supplemented by reference TRBV7-3 and TRBJ2-2, the full variable domain reads GAGVSQTPSNKVTEKGKYVELRCDPISGHTALYWYRQSLGQGPEFLIYFQGTGAADDSGLPNDRFFAVRPEGSVSTLKIQRTERGDSAVYLCASSLLASGSLNTGELFFGEGSRLTVL.

This clone was detected once. V is TRBV2 and J is TRBJ2-1, with TRBD2 identical over 7 bases. V dropped 6 bases and J dropped 9; count of bases not matched to a gene: 11. There are 14 residues in the CDR3. Germline CDR1 is SNHLY and CDR2 is FYNNEI. This CDR3 is CASRPGEGRVEQFF. CDR3 coding DNA: TGTGCCAGCAGACCCGGGGAGGGCCGGGTTGAGCAGTTCTTC.

The chain recombines TRBV5-4 with TRBJ2-7, with 8 bases aligning to TRBD1. Germline V gene lookup returns CDR1 SGHNT and CDR2 YYREEE (reference sequence). V gave up 4 bases and J gave up 3 bases; unmatched junction bases: 9. The CDR3 has 15 amino acids. CDR3 in amino acids: CASSAGQGAFYEQYF. CDR3 bases: TGTGCCAGCAGCGCCGGACAGGGAGCCTTCTACGAGCAGTACTTC.

The rearrangement uses TRBV11-3 and TRBJ2-1, with 7 bases matching TRBD1. V was clipped by 6 bases and J by 4 bases; unmatched bases: 15. The CDR3 is made up of 17 amino acids. Germline values: CDR1 SGHNT, CDR2 YENEEA. CDR3 amino acids: CASSPKGRGGPYNEQFF. CDR3 bases: TGTGCCAGCAGTCCCAAGGGCCGAGGGGGCCCATACAATGAGCAGTTCTTC.

In this sample, this clone turned up once. This chain joins TRBV14 and TRBJ2-6, with D maybe TRBD1 (5 bases). The CDR3 is made up of 14 amino acids. The V and J ends lost 1 base and 5 bases respectively, with 6 bases between them. CDR1 is SGHDN, CDR2 FVKESK, per germline. As DNA, the CDR3 is TGTGCCAGCAGCCAAGCAGGGAGGGCCAACGTCCTGACTTTC. It specifies CASSQAGRANVLTF.

J is TRBJ2-2 and V is TRBV2; 7 bases are shared with TRBD1. J lost 4 bases, V lost 5 bases, and 4 bases had no gene match. Germline V gene lookup returns CDR1 SNHLY and CDR2 FYNNEI. This CDR3 has 14 amino acids. The CDR3 DNA sequence: TGTGCCAGCAGTCACAGGGGTGTCACCGGGGAGCTGTTTTTT. It encodes CASSHRGVTGELFF.

V usage is TRBV14 and J usage is TRBJ2-1, with 11 bases fitting TRBD2. CDR1 and CDR2 from the germline V gene are SGHDN and FVKESK. The CDR3 runs to 16 residues. V lost 3 bases to trimming and J lost 6 bases; unmatched junction nucleotides: 7. The CDR3 nucleotides are TGTGCCAGCAGCCATCCCGGACTAGCGGGTCGCAATGAGCAGTTCTTC. Protein sequence: CASSHPGLAGRNEQFF.

This chain uses TRBV29-1 with TRBJ2-7, with 7 bases lining up with TRBD1. Germline-derived CDR1 and CDR2 are SQVTM and ANQGSEA. This CDR3 is 14 amino acids long. V gave up 2 bases and J gave up 3 bases; unmatched junction bases: 7. CDR3 in DNA: TGCAGCGTTGAAAAAGGGCAGGGGGTCTACGAGCAGTACTTC. This encodes CSVEKGQGVYEQYF.

This clone was recorded once. The chain uses TRBV27 and TRBJ2-4, with D uncertain. V lost 5 bases, J lost 1 base, and 9 bases lay in between. The CDR3 is 14 amino acids. Germline values: CDR1 MNHEY, CDR2 SMNVEV (reference sequence). The CDR3 DNA reads TGTGCCAGCAGTCCCCAGTTTGCCAAAAACATTCAGTACTTC. It encodes CASSPQFAKNIQYF.

V is TRBV4-2 and J is TRBJ2-1; 8 bases agree with TRBD2. Germline V gives CDR1 LGHNA, CDR2 YNFKEQ. V was clipped by 1 base and J by 4 bases; unmatched bases: 6. The CDR3 spans 16 residues. Written as DNA, the CDR3 is TGTGCCAGCAGCCAAGGCCTAGCGGGCTTATACAATGAGCAGTTCTTC. Translated, it gives CASSQGLAGLYNEQFF.

DNA of the CDR3: TGTGCCAGCAGTTGCGGACAGGGCTCCTACGAGCAGTACTTC. The encoded protein is CASSCGQGSYEQYF. J is TRBJ2-7 and V is TRBV6-6; 8 positions match TRBD1. The germline V gene encodes CDR1 MNHNY and CDR2 SVGAGI (reference sequence). This CDR3 is 14 amino acids long. The junction had 2 bases not matched to a gene; V was cut back by 4 bases and J by 0 bases.

The chain couples TRBV27 to TRBJ2-6, with TRBD1 matching 7 bases. Germline values: CDR1 MNHEY, CDR2 SMNVEV (reference sequence). This CDR3 comprises 19 residues. Trimming at V came to 7 bases and at J to 2 bases, leaving 17 bases not matched to a gene. In nucleotides, the CDR3 is TGTGCCAGCACTAGACAGACCCCAAACAGGGGAACTGGGGCCAACGTCCTGACTTTC. Amino acids: CASTRQTPNRGTGANVLTF.

The chain is built from TRBV4-2 and TRBJ2-1, with D perhaps TRBD2 (6 bases). Germline CDR1 reads LGHNA; CDR2 reads YNFKEQ. Trimming took 5 bases from V and 7 from J, leaving 21 bases between them. The CDR3 covers 16 residues. CDR3 sequence (DNA): TGTGCCAGCAGCGCAAAAGGGGACTCGGTGAGGAATGAGCAGTTCTTC. Its protein product is CASSAKGDSVRNEQFF.